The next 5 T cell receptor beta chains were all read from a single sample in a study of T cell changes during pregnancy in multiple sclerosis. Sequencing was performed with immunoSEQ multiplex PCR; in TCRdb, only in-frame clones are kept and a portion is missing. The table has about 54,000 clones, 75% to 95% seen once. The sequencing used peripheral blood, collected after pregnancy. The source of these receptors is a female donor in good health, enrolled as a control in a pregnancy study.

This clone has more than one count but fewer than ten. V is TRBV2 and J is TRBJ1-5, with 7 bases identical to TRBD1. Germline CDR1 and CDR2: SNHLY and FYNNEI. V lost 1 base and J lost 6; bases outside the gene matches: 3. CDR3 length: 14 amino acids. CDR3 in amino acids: CASSEGRGRQPQHF. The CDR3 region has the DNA TGTGCCAGCAGTGAAGGTAGGGGGCGTCAGCCCCAGCATTTT.

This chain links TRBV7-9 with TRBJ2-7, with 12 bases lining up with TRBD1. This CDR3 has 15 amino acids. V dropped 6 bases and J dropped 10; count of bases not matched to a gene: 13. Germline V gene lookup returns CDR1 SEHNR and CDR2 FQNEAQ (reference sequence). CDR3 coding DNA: TGTGCCAGCAGACCGCCGGGACAGGGGGCGGGGGCCCAGTACTTC. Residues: CASRPPGQGAGAQYF.

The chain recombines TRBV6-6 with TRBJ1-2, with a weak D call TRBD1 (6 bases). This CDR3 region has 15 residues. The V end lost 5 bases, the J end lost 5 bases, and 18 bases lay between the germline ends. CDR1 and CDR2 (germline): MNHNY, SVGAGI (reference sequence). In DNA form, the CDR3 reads TGTGCCAGCAGTGACTGGACAGATGGGGCTTATGGCTACACCTTC. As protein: CASSDWTDGAYGYTF.

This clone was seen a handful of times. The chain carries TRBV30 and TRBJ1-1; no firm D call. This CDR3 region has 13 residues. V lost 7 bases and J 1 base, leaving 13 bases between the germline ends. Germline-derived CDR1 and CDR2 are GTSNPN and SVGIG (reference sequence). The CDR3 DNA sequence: TGTGCCTACACCCCCCAACCGAACACTGAAGCTTTCTTT. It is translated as CAYTPQPNTEAFF. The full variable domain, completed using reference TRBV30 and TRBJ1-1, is SQTIHQWPATLVQPVGSPLSLECTVEGTSNPNLYWYRQAAGRGLQLLFYSVGIGQISSEVPQNLSASRPQDRQFILSSKKLLLSDSGFYLCAYTPQPNTEAFFGQGTRLTVV.

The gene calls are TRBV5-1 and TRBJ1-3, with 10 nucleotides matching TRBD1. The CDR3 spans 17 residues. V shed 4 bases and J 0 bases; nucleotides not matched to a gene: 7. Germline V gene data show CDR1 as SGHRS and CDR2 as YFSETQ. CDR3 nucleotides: TGCGCCAGCAGCCGCCTCCGACAGGGGGCCTCTGGAAACACCATATATTTT. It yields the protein CASSRLRQGASGNTIYF.